This TCR beta chain comes out of a study of identical twins. Study results and limitations: Twins shared beta out-of-frame sequences in excess, but this excess was weaker. Conclusions came from cross-sectional statistical analysis, not from following the same donors. Analyses of zero insertions could be partly confounded by invariant MAIT and iNKT cells.

This clonotype appeared many times. The antigen remains unidentified. The germline V gene encodes CDR1 MGHDK and CDR2 SYGVNS. Trimming left V 10 bases short and J 7 bases short, with 13 bases between. There are 11 residues in the CDR3. Each CDR3 protein is one row after TCRdb ran MiXCR on the 5' RACE reads. The sample gives 1.5 million to 2 million distinct CDR3 sequences, under 35% of which show up once; around 0.3% is in the top ten. There were only healthy Caucasians among the donors. This TCR was recovered from a newborn girl in good health. The genes are TRBV25-1 and TRBJ1-2; no definite D call. Input material: cord blood. The CDR3 DNA reads as TGTGCCACCCGAACTGGGGTTGGCTACACCTTC. Its protein is CATRTGVGYTF.